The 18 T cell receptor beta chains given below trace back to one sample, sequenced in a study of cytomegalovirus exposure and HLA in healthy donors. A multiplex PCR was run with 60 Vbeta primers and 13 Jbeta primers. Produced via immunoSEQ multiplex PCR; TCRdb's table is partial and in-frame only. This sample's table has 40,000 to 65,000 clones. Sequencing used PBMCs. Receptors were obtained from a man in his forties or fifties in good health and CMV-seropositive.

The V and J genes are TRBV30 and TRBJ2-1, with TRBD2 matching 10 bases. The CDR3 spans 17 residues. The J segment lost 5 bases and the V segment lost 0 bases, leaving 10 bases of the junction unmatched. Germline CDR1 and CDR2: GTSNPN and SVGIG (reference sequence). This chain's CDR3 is CAWSVLASGSGDNEQFF. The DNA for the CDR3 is TGTGCCTGGAGTGTACTGGCTAGCGGGAGTGGGGACAATGAGCAGTTCTTC.

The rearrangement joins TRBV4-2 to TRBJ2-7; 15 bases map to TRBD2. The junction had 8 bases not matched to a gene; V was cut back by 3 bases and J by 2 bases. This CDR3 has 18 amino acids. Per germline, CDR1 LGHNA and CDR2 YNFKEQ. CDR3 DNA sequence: TGTGCCAGCAGCCATGGGACTAGCGGGAGGTCAACTCCCTACGAGCAGTACTTC. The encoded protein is CASSHGTSGRSTPYEQYF.

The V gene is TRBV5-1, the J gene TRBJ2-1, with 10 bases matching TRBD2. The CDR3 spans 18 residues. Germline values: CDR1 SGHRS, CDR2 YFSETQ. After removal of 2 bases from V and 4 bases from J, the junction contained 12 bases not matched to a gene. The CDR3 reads CASSFSGTSDRLYNEQFF. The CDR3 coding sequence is TGCGCCAGCAGCTTCTCCGGGACTAGCGACCGCCTTTACAATGAGCAGTTCTTC.

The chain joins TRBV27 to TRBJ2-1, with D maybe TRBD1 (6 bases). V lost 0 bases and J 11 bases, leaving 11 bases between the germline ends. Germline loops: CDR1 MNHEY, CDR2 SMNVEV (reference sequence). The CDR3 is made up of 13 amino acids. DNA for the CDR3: TGTGCCAGCAGTTTATCCCTCGGACAGAAGCAGTTCTTC. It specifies CASSLSLGQKQFF.

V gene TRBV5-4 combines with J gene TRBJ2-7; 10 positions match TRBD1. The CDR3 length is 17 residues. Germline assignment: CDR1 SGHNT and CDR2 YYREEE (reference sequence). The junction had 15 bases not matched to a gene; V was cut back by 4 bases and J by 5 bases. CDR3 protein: CASSPQLIGQGGDEQYF. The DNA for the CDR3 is TGTGCCAGCAGCCCCCAATTAATCGGACAGGGGGGGGACGAGCAGTACTTC.

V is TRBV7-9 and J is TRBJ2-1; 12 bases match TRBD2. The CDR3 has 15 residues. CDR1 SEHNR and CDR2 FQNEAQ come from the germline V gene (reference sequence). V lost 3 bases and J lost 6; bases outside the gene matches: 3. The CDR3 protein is CASSFTSGGSNEQFF. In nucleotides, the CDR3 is TGTGCCAGCAGCTTCACTAGCGGGGGGTCCAATGAGCAGTTCTTC.

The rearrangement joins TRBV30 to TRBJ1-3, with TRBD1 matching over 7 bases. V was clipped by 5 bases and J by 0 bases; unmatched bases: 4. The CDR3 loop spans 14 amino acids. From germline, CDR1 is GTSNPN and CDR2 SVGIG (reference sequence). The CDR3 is CAWVTGYSGNTIYF. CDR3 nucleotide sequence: TGTGCCTGGGTGACAGGGTACTCTGGAAACACCATATATTTT.

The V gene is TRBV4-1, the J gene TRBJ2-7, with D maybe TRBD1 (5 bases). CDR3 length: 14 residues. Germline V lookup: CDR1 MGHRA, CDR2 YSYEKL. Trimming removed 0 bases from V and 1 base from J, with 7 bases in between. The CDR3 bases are TGCGCCAGCAGCCAAGAAGGACAATCCTACGAGCAGTACTTC. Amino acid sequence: CASSQEGQSYEQYF.

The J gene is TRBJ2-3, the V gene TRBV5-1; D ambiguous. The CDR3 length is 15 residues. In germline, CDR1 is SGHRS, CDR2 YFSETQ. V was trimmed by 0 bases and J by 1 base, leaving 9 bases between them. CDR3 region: CASSLDPTGTDTQYF. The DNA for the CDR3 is TGCGCCAGCAGCTTGGATCCCACAGGCACAGATACGCAGTATTTT.

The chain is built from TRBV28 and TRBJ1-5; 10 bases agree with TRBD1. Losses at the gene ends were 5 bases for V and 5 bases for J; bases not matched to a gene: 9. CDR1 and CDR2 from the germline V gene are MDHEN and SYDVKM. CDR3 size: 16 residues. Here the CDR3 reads CASSLTGGLVYQPQHF. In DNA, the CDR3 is TGTGCCAGCAGTCTGACAGGGGGCCTAGTTTATCAGCCCCAGCATTTT.

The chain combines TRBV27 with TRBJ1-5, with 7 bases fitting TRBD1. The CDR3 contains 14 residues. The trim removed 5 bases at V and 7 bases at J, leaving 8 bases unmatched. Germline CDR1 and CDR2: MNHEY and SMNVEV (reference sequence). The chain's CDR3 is CASSVQGRWQPQHF. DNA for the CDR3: TGTGCCAGCAGTGTACAGGGGCGGTGGCAGCCCCAGCATTTT.

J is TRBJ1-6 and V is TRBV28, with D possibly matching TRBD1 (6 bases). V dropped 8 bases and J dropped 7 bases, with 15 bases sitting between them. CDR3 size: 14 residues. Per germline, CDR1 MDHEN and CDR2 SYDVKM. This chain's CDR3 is CASQGTMKNSPLHF. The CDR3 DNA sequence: TGTGCCAGCCAAGGGACAATGAAAAATTCACCCCTCCACTTT.

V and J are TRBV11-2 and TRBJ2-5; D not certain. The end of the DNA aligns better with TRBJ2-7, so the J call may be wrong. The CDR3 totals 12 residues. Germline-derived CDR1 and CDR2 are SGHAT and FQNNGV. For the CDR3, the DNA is TGTGCCAGCAGCTTAGGGAGCTACGAGCAGTACTTC. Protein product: CASSLGSYEQYF.

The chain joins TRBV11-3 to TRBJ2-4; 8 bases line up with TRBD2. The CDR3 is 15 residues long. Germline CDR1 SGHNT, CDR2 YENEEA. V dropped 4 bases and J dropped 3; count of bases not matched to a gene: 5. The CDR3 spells CASSSGGSSKNIQYF. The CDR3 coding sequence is TGTGCCAGCAGCTCGGGAGGGAGCAGCAAAAACATTCAGTACTTC.

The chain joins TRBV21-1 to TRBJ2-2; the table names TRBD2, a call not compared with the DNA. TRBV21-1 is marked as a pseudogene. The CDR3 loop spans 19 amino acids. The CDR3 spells CASSKEGLAGAMNTGELFF. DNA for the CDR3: TGTGCCAGCAGCAAGGAGGGACTAGCGGGCGCCATGAACACCGGGGAGCTGTTTTTT.

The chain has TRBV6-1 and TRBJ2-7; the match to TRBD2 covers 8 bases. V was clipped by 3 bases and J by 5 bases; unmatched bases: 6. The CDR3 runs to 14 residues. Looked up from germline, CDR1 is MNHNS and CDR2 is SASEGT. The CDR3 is CASSEAGGLDEQYF. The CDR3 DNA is TGTGCCAGCAGTGAGGCGGGAGGTCTGGACGAGCAGTACTTC.

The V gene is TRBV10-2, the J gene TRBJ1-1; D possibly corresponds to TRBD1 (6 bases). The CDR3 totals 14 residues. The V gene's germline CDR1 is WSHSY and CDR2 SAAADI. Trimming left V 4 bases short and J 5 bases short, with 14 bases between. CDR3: CASSAFTGWTEAFF. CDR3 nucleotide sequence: TGCGCCAGCAGTGCCTTTACAGGGTGGACTGAAGCTTTCTTT.

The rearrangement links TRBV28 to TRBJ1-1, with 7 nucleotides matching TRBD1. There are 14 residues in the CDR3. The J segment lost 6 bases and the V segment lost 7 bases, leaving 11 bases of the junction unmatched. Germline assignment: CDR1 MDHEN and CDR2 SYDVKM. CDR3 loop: CASTTTGYLAEAFF. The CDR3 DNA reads TGTGCCAGCACCACGACAGGGTACTTGGCTGAAGCTTTCTTT.